A selection of T cell receptor beta chains follows, all from one sample in a study of CD8+ T cells in alopecia areata. The method was immunoSEQ multiplex PCR; TCRdb's version includes in-frame clones alone and lacks a portion of them. The sample contains more than 200,000 clones, roughly two thirds of which appear only once. The starting material was CD4+ T cells sorted from blood, obtained at week 0. These receptors all stem from a human donor with alopecia areata. The conserved cysteine and the conserved F or W are not part of the CDR3 here. The order of the fields is V gene, J gene, CDR3 protein.

>TRBV19|TRBJ2-5
ASKRLGLEETQY
>TRBV5-1|TRBJ2-4
ASSLAGAGNIQY
>TRBV6-5|TRBJ2-7
ASSYYPSSYEQY
>TRBV7-9|TRBJ1-3
ASSSGPPDTIY
>TRBV7-2|TRBJ1-1
ASSFGAGMNTEAF
>TRBV30|TRBJ2-3
AWSPATVMFTDTQY
>TRBV4-2|TRBJ1-1
ASSQDGRITEAF
>TRBV18|TRBJ2-7
ASSPLGTGAYEQY
>TRBV10-3|TRBJ1-6
ASRPDGANSPLH
>TRBV29-1|TRBJ2-5
SGTDRVGETQY
>TRBV10-3|TRBJ1-6
AISGRTGGADSPLH
>TRBV2|TRBJ2-5
ASSEVEETQY
>TRBV5-6|TRBJ1-6
ASGGDGDSPLH
>TRBV29-1|TRBJ2-1
SVGRGNEQF
>TRBV29-1|TRBJ1-1
SVEGYREAF
>TRBV7-9|TRBJ2-4
APFPVWDKNIQY
>TRBV29-1|TRBJ2-5
SVEGRVKTQY
>TRBV27|TRBJ1-6
ASSLGTGSPLNSPLH
>TRBV6-1|TRBJ1-5
ASSELVMDRGNQPQH
>TRBV10-3|TRBJ1-3
ATWDVGNTIY
>TRBV6-5|TRBJ1-4
ASSSSGTAREKLF
>TRBV11-2|TRBJ2-1
ASSLQALAASYNEQF
>TRBV29-1|TRBJ1-2
SSQDRGGYT
>TRBV4-1|TRBJ1-2
ASSQDSRANYGYT
>TRBV5-6|TRBJ2-1
ASSLADYNEQF
>TRBV30|TRBJ1-5
AWSVAGWGQPQH
>TRBV9|TRBJ1-2
ASSVAASRNPYGYT
>TRBV7-8|TRBJ2-3
ASRTGARTDTQY
>TRBV29-1|TRBJ2-5
SGRLAGGQETQY
>TRBV4-1|TRBJ2-2
ASSQEGGELTGELF
>TRBV7-8|TRBJ2-7
ASSVRLGRRYEQY
>TRBV7-9|TRBJ1-2
ASSLQGIKGYT
>TRBV5-1|TRBJ1-1
ASRGGLKIMNTEAF
>TRBV5-1|TRBJ1-1
ASSSSGSFMNTEAF
>TRBV7-3|TRBJ2-1
ASSLNSGGYNEQF
>TRBV13|TRBJ2-1
ASSPTGVPKF
>TRBV4-2|TRBJ2-5
ASSQDGNREETQY
>TRBV5-4|TRBJ1-1
ASSSPGQGDTEAF
>TRBV2|TRBJ1-2
ASSPGTGFGYT
>TRBV7-2|TRBJ2-3
ASSLSGMVTDTQY
>TRBV30|TRBJ2-7
AWTGGENEQY
>TRBV9|TRBJ2-5
ASSEQGETQY
>TRBV9|TRBJ2-5
ASSMRGGDLQETQY
>TRBV30|TRBJ1-4
AWSVGGGVEKLF
>TRBV7-2|TRBJ2-1
ASSVQGRGLNEQF
>TRBV29-1|TRBJ1-1
SVEETRGVSEAF
>TRBV7-9|TRBJ2-7
ASSPGSSPYEQY
>TRBV5-1|TRBJ2-2
ASSSLARNTGELF
>TRBV14|TRBJ1-6
ASSQDYNSPLH
>TRBV30|TRBJ1-2
AWSVVTSGYT
>TRBV30|TRBJ1-2
AWSPSRDRGRDGYT
>TRBV7-9|TRBJ2-4
ASSRTAGQSDIQY
>TRBV7-7|TRBJ2-3
ASSLGSGLTDTQY
>TRBV6-1|TRBJ1-2
ASKPGPANYGYT
>TRBV30|TRBJ2-2
AWTNTGTGRFAGELF
>TRBV29-1|TRBJ2-1
SVEKDNEQF
>TRBV25-1|TRBJ2-5
ASSDPGTGMETQY
>TRBV5-1|TRBJ2-3
ASRLAGGPTDTQY
>TRBV10-3|TRBJ2-3
AISDGWQREGTDTQY
>TRBV7-3|TRBJ2-6
ASGDDRGRKTGANVLT